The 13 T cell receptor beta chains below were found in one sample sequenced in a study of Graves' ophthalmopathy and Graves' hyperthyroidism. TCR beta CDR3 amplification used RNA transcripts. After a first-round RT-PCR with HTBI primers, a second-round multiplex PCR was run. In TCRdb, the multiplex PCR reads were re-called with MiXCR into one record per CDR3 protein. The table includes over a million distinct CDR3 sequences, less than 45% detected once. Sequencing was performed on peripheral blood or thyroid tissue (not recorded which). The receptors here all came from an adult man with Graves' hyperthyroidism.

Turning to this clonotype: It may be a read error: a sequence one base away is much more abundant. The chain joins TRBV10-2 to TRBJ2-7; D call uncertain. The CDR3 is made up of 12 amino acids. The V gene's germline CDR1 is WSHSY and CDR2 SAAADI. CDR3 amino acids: CASNVGPREQYF. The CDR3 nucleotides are TGTGCCAGCAATGTAGGCCCCCGGGAGCAGTACTTC.

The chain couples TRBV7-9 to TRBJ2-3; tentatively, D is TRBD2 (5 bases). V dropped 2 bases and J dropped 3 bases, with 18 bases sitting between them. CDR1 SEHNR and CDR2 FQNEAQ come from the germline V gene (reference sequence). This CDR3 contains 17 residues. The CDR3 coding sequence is TGTGCCAGCAGCTTATATCGGTCGGGTCGGGGTACAGATACGCAGTATTTT. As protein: CASSLYRSGRGTDTQYF.

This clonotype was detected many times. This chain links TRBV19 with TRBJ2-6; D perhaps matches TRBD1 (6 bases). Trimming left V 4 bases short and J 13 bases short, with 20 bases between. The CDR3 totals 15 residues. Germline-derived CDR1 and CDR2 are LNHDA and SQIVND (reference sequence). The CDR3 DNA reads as TGTGCCAGTAGTACGGACAGAAGCTCAACGTGGGTCCTGACTTTC. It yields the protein CASSTDRSSTWVLTF. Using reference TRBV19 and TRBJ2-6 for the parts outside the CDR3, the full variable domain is DGGITQSPKYLFRKEGQNVTLSCEQNLNHDAMYWYRQDPGQGLRLIYYSQIVNDFQKGDIAEGYSVSREKKESFPLTVTSAQKNPTAFYLCASSTDRSSTWVLTFGAGSRLTVL.

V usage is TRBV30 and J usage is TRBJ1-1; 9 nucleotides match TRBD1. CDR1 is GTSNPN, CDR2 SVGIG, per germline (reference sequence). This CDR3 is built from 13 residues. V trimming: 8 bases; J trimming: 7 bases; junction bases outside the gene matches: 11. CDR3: CAGQQGAGDEAFF. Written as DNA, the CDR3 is TGTGCCGGTCAACAGGGGGCCGGAGATGAAGCTTTCTTT.

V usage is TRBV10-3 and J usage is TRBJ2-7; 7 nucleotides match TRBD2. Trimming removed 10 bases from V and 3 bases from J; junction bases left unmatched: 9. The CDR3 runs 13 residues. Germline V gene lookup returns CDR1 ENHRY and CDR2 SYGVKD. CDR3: CASRQAGVYEQYF. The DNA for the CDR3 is TGTGCCAGCAGGCAGGCGGGGGTCTACGAGCAGTACTTC.

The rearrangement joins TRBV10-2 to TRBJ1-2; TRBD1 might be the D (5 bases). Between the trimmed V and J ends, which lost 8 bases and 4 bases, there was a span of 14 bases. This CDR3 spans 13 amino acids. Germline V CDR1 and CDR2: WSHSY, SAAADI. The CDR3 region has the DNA TGCGCCAGCGTAACGGGGGAGCTCTATGGCTACACCTTC. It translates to CASVTGELYGYTF.

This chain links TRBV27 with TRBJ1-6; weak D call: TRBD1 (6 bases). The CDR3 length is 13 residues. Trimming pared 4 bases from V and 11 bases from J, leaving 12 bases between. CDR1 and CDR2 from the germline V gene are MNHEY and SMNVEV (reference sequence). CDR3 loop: CASSSGHRAPLHF. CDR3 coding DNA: TGTGCCAGCAGTTCGGGACACAGGGCACCCCTCCACTTT.

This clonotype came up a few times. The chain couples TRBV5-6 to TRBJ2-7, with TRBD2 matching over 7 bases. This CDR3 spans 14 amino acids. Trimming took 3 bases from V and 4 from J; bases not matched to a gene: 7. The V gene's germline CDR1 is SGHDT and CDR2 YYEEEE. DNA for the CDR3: TGTGCCAGCAGCTACGGGAGGCCGCAATACGAGCAGTACTTC. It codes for CASSYGRPQYEQYF. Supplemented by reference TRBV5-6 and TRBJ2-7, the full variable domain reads DAGVTQSPTHLIKTRGQQVTLRCSPKSGHDTVSWYQQALGQGPQFIFQYYEEEERQRGNFPDRFSGHQFPNYSSELNVNALLLGDSALYLCASSYGRPQYEQYFGPGTRLTVT.

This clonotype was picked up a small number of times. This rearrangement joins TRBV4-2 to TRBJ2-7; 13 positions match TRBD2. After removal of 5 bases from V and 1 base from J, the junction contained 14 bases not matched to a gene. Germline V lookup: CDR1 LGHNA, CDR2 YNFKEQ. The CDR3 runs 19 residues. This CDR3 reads CASSLAGLRTSGRSYEQYF. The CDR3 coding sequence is TGTGCCAGCAGCTTGGCTGGGCTCCGGACTAGCGGGAGATCCTACGAGCAGTACTTC.

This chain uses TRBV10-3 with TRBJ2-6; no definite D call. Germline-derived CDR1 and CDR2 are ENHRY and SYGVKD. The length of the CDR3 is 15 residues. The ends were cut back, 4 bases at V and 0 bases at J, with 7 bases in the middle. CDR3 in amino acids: CAISADGSGANVLTF. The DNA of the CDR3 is TGTGCCATCAGTGCGGACGGCTCTGGGGCCAACGTCCTGACTTTC.

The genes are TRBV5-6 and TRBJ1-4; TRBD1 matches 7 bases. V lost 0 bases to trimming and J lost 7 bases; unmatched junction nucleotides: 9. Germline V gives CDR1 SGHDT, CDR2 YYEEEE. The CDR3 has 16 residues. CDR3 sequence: CASSLAFLGGGEKLFF. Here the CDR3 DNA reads TGTGCCAGCAGCTTGGCGTTTTTAGGGGGCGGTGAAAAACTGTTTTTT. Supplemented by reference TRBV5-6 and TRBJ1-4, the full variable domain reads DAGVTQSPTHLIKTRGQQVTLRCSPKSGHDTVSWYQQALGQGPQFIFQYYEEEERQRGNFPDRFSGHQFPNYSSELNVNALLLGDSALYLCASSLAFLGGGEKLFFGSGTQLSVL.

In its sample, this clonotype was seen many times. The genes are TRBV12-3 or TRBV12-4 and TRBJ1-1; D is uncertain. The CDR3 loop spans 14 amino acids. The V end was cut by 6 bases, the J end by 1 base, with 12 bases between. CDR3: CASRQRTANTEAFF. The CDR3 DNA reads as TGTGCCAGCAGACAACGGACGGCGAACACTGAAGCTTTCTTT.

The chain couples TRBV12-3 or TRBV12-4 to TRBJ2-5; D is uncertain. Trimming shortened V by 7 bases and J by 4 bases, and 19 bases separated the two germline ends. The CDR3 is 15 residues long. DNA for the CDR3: TGTGCCAGCACTACACCGGCCGAAGCGTTAGAGACCCAGTACTTC. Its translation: CASTTPAEALETQYF.